Presented here are 6 T cell receptor beta chains from one specimen sequenced in a study of PD-1 blockade in classical Hodgkin lymphoma. Repertoires were generated with immunoSEQ multiplex PCR, while TCRdb's copy carries only in-frame clones and drops some. The repertoire holds 4,000 to 6,000 clones, with 80% to 90% as singletons. Time point described: newly diagnosed, previously untreated cHL patient sample. Thawed PBMCs underwent magnetic negative selection to obtain purified CD8+ T cells. Sequencing was done on a sample of CD8+ T cells from blood. The receptors come from a human donor with classical Hodgkin lymphoma.

The V and J genes are TRBV10-3 and TRBJ1-4; TRBD1 agrees at 10 bases. The CDR3 runs 15 residues. Trimming cost V 4 bases and J 8 bases; bases outside gene matches: 7. Germline V lookup: CDR1 ENHRY, CDR2 SYGVKD. CDR3 region: CAISGDRGSSEKLFF. The CDR3 nucleotides read TGTGCCATCAGTGGGGACAGGGGCTCGAGCGAAAAACTGTTTTTT.

J is TRBJ1-4 and V is TRBV28, with D possibly TRBD1 on 5 matching bases. The CDR3 contains 16 residues. Germline CDR1 is MDHEN and CDR2 is SYDVKM. Trimming cost V 3 bases and J 2 bases, with 13 bases left between them. The chain's CDR3 is CASSLATGRTNEKLFF. The CDR3 coding sequence is TGTGCCAGCAGTTTGGCAACAGGTCGGACTAATGAAAAACTGTTTTTT.

The CDR3 is CAWREFTALNTEAFF. CDR3 sequence (DNA): TGTGCCTGGAGGGAATTTACAGCCCTGAACACTGAAGCTTTCTTT. The chain has TRBV30 and TRBJ1-1; D gene uncertain. The CDR3 is made up of 15 amino acids. Germline CDR1 and CDR2: GTSNPN and SVGIG (reference sequence). The ends were cut back, 3 bases at V and 0 bases at J, with 14 bases in the middle.

The chain employs TRBV19 and TRBJ2-2; D could derive from TRBD1 or TRBD2 (5 bases each). The V end was cut by 7 bases, the J end by 7 bases, with 13 bases between. Germline assignment: CDR1 LNHDA and CDR2 SQIVND (reference sequence). This CDR3 contains 13 residues. The CDR3 DNA reads as TGTGCCAGTACTCGAGGGGCTGGCGGGGAGCTGTTTTTT. Translated, it gives CASTRGAGGELFF.

The chain links TRBV4-1 to TRBJ2-5; 10 bases match TRBD2. Trimming at V came to 0 bases and at J to 5 bases, leaving 12 bases not matched to a gene. The CDR3 loop spans 18 amino acids. Germline V CDR1 and CDR2: MGHRA, YSYEKL. The CDR3 loop reads CASSQDESSGGPRETQYF. Written as DNA, the CDR3 is TGCGCCAGCAGCCAAGATGAATCTAGCGGGGGCCCCAGGGAGACCCAGTACTTC.

This clone appeared a single time. The V call is TRBV4-3, the J call TRBJ2-7; the D call may be TRBD1 or TRBD2 (5 bases each). V was cut by 5 bases and J by 3 bases, with 17 bases left in between. Germline V lookup: CDR1 LGHNA, CDR2 YSLEER. This CDR3 contains 15 residues. The CDR3 DNA is TGCGCCAGCAGCAGCCAAGTCGAGGGGTTCTACGAGCAGTACTTC. Translation: CASSSQVEGFYEQYF.